The present T cell receptor (beta chain) was sequenced within a study of T cells after yellow fever vaccination. The CDR3 extends over 12 amino acids. Deletions cut 3 bases from V and 8 bases from J, with 8 bases between. A process of 5'RACE template switching, which added a universal primer site and UMIs, was used to make TCR cDNA. Each CDR3 protein gets one entry after TCRdb re-called the 5' RACE reads with MiXCR. This table has 450,000 to 550,000 distinct CDR3 sequences, 15% to 20% appearing once. J is TRBJ2-1 and V is TRBV12-3 or TRBV12-4; D ambiguous. This TCR derives from a man younger than 45 who received the YFV17D yellow fever vaccine. The material sequenced was PBMCs, taken 15 days after the yellow fever booster vaccination. This chain's CDR3 is CASSLVSDEQFF. The CDR3 DNA sequence: TGTGCCAGCAGTTTGGTGTCGGATGAGCAGTTCTTC.